This T cell receptor beta chain was captured in a study of T cell responses to AZD1222 COVID-19 vaccine. Sequencing was performed with immunoSEQ multiplex PCR; in TCRdb, only in-frame clones are kept and a portion is missing. The repertoire consists of tens of thousands of clones, with about 86% occurring once and the leading ten covering 10%. Remarks on this clone: Its antigen is not known.

Study-wide results and caveats: Increases in Spike-specific TCR breadth and depth were seen after two AZD1222 doses. Samples come after the peak T cell response, not at day 14.

This CDR3 is 13 amino acids long. V lost 5 bases, J lost 8 bases, and 15 bases lay in between. Germline assignment: CDR1 SEHNR and CDR2 FQNEAQ (reference sequence). This sequence joins TRBV7-9 and TRBJ1-2; maybe TRBD1 (5 bases). This specimen consisted of peripheral blood, obtained on day 0 of AZD1222 vaccination. This sequence was found in an adult in good health. CDR3 in DNA: TGTGCCAGCAGCCCCGGGGCCGCGGGGGGCTACACCTTC. It yields the protein CASSPGAAGGYTF.